Described below is a single T cell receptor (beta chain) sequence and its context. The method was immunoSEQ multiplex PCR; TCRdb's version includes in-frame clones alone and lacks a portion of them. The sample shows about 190,000 clones, around 83% of them seen only once. The data were taken from a study of blood T cell repertoires in COVID-19. Whole-study context: The United States, Italy and Spain were the sources of the acute and convalescent COVID-19 samples.

V lost 1 base to trimming and J lost 6 bases, with 13 bases between them. Germline CDR1 is LNHDA and CDR2 is SQIVND (reference sequence). The CDR3 has 15 residues. The receptor's source is a woman at least 80 years old with acute or convalescent COVID-19. The chain recombines TRBV19 with TRBJ1-5; TRBD1 is a possible D gene (5 bases). Sequencing was performed on peripheral blood. The CDR3 DNA is TGTGCCAGTAGTATAGGGGGCAGCGTGAGTCAGCCCCAGCATTTT. Translation gives CASSIGGSVSQPQHF.